This paragraph covers one T cell receptor beta chain sequence. The CDR3 length is 13 residues. Trimming took 2 bases from V and 1 from J, leaving 6 bases between them. The germline V gene encodes CDR1 SGHRS and CDR2 YFSETQ. This sample was included in a study of T cell responses to AZD1222 COVID-19 vaccine. Only in-frame clones appear in the TCRdb table, and some are missing; sequencing was by immunoSEQ multiplex PCR. In the table there are 100,000 or so clones, more than 75% of which are singletons. The source material was peripheral blood, sampled on day 0 of AZD1222 vaccination. This TCR was sampled from an adult in good health. The V and J genes are TRBV5-1 and TRBJ1-1; the D is unclear. CDR3 coding DNA: TGCGCCAGCAGCTTTACACGGAACACTGAAGCTTTCTTT. It specifies CASSFTRNTEAFF.